The rows below give T cell receptor beta chains drawn from one sample of a study of blood T cell repertoires in COVID-19. Assay: immunoSEQ multiplex PCR; the TCRdb copy retains only in-frame clones and omits some. The table has roughly 260,000 clones, 83% seen once. The material sequenced was PBMCs or T cells enriched from blood (not recorded which). The receptors derive from a woman aged 40 to 50 who had been exposed to COVID-19. CDR3s include the opening cysteine and the closing phenylalanine or tryptophan. A D gene is named only where the DNA matches it firmly. Clone size is given for some rows only: seen once, a few or many times, or a class if the clone is expanded.

>-|TRBD1|TRBV20-1|TRBJ1-2
TGCAGTGCTAGTCTACCCCAGGGGGCGGGCGGCTACACCTTC
CSASLPQGAGGYTF
>-|TRBD1|TRBV9|TRBJ1-4
TGTGCCAGCAGCGCCCACCCGGACAGGGAGGGAGAAAAACTGTTTTTT
CASSAHPDREGEKLFF
>-|-|TRBV11-2|TRBJ2-5
TGTGCCAGCAGCACTTCAGGCCTGCCCCAAGAGACCCAGTACTTC
CASSTSGLPQETQYF
>-|TRBD1|TRBV2|TRBJ2-1
TGTGCCAGCAGGGACAGGGGCGATGAGCAGTTCTTC
CASRDRGDEQFF
>-|-|TRBV28|TRBJ1-1
TGTGCCAGCAGTCCCCCGGCAGGGGTGAACACTGAAGCTTTCTTT
CASSPPAGVNTEAFF
>-|TRBD1|TRBV5-6|TRBJ2-7
TGTGCCAGCAGCCCCAGGGGGACCTACGAGCAGTACTTC
CASSPRGTYEQYF
>-|-|TRBV29-1|TRBJ1-2
TGCAGCGTTGCCCGGGACAACTTCGGGGGCTACACCTTC
CSVARDNFGGYTF
>-|TRBD1|TRBV28|TRBJ1-2
TGTGCCAGCACGCTACAGGGGGCGCGTGGCTACACCTTC
CASTLQGARGYTF
>-|-|TRBV2|TRBJ2-5
TGTGCCAGCAGTGGTGGCGGACACATCTATCAAGAGACCCAGTACTTC
CASSGGGHIYQETQYF
>many|-|TRBV29-1|TRBJ2-7
TGCAGCGTTGAAGAGACAGGACGATCCTACGAGCAGTACTTC
CSVEETGRSYEQYF
>-|TRBD1|TRBV6-1|TRBJ2-5
TGTGCCAGCAGTGAAGGTCTCCCAGGACAGGGGTTGGTGACCCAGTACTTC
CASSEGLPGQGLVTQYF
>-|TRBD1|TRBV5-6|TRBJ1-5
TGTGCCAGCAGCCTGCGACAGGGGGCAAATCAGCCCCAGCATTTT
CASSLRQGANQPQHF
>-|TRBD1|TRBV24-1|TRBJ2-5
TGTGCCACCGGGACAGGGCAAGAGACCCAGTACTTC
CATGTGQETQYF
>-|-|TRBV3-1/TRBV3-2|TRBJ2-6
TGTGCCAGCAGCCAAGAGTCGGGTTTCTCTGGGGCCAACGTCCTGACTTTC
CASSQESGFSGANVLTF
>-|-|TRBV9|TRBJ2-1
TGTGCCAGCAGCGGGACAGACTACAATGAGCAGTTCTTC
CASSGTDYNEQFF
>-|TRBD1|TRBV5-6|TRBJ1-2
TGTGCCAGCAGCTGGGGGACAGGCCGACCCTCGAACGGCTACACCTTC
CASSWGTGRPSNGYTF
>-|-|TRBV2|TRBJ2-2
TGTGCCAGCACAGGGGACCACATGAACACCGGGGAGCTGTTTTTT
CASTGDHMNTGELFF
>-|TRBD1|TRBV5-1|TRBJ1-1
TGCGCCAGCAGCTCCGGGACAGGCTTCACTGAAGCTTTCTTT
CASSSGTGFTEAFF
>-|TRBD1|TRBV3-1/TRBV3-2|TRBJ2-6
TGTGCCAGCAGCCAGGGGGACAGGGGTTTCTCTGGGGCCAACGTCCTGACTTTC
CASSQGDRGFSGANVLTF
>-|-|TRBV19|TRBJ1-4
TGTGCCAGCGGAAAAGAACAGGGAAAACTGTTTTTT
CASGKEQGKLFF
>-|-|TRBV5-1|TRBJ2-2
TGCGCCAGCAGCTTGGAGGGGATCGGGGAGCTGTTTTTT
CASSLEGIGELFF
>-|TRBD2|TRBV7-3|TRBJ2-5
TGTGCCAGCAGCTGGAGCGGGGGGGCCATGGAGACCCAGTACTTC
CASSWSGGAMETQYF
>-|-|TRBV13|TRBJ1-1
TGTGCCAGCAGCCCCCAGAGGACTGAAGCTTTCTTT
CASSPQRTEAFF
>-|-|TRBV19|TRBJ1-2
TGTGCCAGTATCCCCGTGCCGGGTTCGTATGGCTACACCTTC
CASIPVPGSYGYTF
>-|-|TRBV5-6|TRBJ2-1
TGTGCCAGCAGCTTGGGGGCCACTTTATATGAGCAGTTCTTC
CASSLGATLYEQFF
>-|TRBD1|TRBV27|TRBJ1-1
TGTGCCAGCACCCCGGAACAGGGGAGATTAAACACTGAAGCTTTCTTT
CASTPEQGRLNTEAFF
>-|TRBD1|TRBV7-9|TRBJ1-4
TGTGCCAGCAGCGGGACAGGCAAGCCAACTAATGAAAAACTGTTTTTT
CASSGTGKPTNEKLFF